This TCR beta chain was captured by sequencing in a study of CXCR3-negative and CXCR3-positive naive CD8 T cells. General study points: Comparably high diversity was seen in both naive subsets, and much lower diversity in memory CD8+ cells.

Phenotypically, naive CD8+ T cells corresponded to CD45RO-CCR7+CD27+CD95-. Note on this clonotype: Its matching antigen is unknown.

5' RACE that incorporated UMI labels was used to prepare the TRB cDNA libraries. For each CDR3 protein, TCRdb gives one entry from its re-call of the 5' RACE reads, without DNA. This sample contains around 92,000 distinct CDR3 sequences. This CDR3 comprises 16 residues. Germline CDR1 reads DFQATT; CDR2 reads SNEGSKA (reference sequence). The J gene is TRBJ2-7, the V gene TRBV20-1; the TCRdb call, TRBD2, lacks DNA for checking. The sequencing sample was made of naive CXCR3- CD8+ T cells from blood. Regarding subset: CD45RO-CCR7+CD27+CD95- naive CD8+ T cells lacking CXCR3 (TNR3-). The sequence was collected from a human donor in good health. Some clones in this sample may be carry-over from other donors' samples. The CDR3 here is CSARTVGLAGSYEQYF.